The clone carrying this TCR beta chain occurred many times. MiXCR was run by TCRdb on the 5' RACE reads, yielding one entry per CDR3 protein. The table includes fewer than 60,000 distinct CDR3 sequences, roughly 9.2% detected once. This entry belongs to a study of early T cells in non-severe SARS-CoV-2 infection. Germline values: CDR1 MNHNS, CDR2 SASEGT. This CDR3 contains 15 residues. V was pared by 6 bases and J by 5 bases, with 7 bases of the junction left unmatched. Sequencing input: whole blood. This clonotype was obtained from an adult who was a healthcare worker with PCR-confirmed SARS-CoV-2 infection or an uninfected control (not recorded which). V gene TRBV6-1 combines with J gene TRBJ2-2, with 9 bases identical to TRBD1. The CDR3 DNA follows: TGTGCCAGCAGAAGGACAGGGGCCTTTACCGGGGAGCTGTTTTTT. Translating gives CASRRTGAFTGELFF.